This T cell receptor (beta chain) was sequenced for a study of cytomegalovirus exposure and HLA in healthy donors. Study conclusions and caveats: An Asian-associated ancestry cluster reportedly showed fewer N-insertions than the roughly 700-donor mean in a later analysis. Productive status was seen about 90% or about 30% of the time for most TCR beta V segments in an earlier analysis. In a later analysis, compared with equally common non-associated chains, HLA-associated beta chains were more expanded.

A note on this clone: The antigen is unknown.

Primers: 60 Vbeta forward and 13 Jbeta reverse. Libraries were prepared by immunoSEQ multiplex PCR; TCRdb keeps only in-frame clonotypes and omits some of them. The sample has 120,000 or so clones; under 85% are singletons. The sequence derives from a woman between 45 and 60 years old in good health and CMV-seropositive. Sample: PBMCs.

This CDR3 reads CASSRQLGLAYEQYF. For the CDR3, the DNA is TGCGCCAGCAGTCGACAATTGGGACTTGCCTACGAGCAGTACTTC. The chain employs TRBV4-3 and TRBJ2-7; perhaps TRBD2 as D (6 bases). The CDR3 spans 15 residues. Germline V gene lookup returns CDR1 LGHNA and CDR2 YSLEER. V was cut by 6 bases and J by 2 bases, with 17 bases left in between.